Below are 25 T cell receptor beta chains sequenced from a single sample in a study of blood T cell repertoires in COVID-19. Data came from immunoSEQ multiplex PCR; TCRdb stores just in-frame clones and leaves some out. This sample carries 85,000 to 130,000 clones, 84% of them seen once, and the ten largest clones take 14%. What was sequenced was peripheral blood. The receptors here all came from a woman aged 60-75 years with acute or convalescent COVID-19.

The chain employs TRBV18 and TRBJ1-4, with D tentatively TRBD1 (6 bases). Germline CDR1 reads KGHSH; CDR2 reads LQKENI. The V gene lost 4 bases and the J gene lost 6 bases, with 15 bases spanning the gap. The CDR3 is 15 amino acids. CDR3 bases: TGTGCCAGCTCACTACTTCCGGGGGGCGATGAAAAACTGTTTTTT. Protein sequence: CASSLLPGGDEKLFF.

Worth noting for this clone: Germline and junction disagree at one end, which may indicate a read error. The rearrangement uses TRBV3-1 (or the pseudogene TRBV3-2) and TRBJ2-2; 9 positions match TRBD1. The CDR3 has 13 residues. The V gene's germline CDR1 is LGHDT and CDR2 YNNKEL (reference sequence). DNA of the CDR3: TGTGCCAGCAGCCAAAGCACAGGGGGCCTTATAGGTTTT. Its protein is CASSQSTGGLIGF.

The chain couples TRBV25-1 to TRBJ1-2; D may be TRBD1 (5 bases). V shed 3 bases and J shed 6 bases, with 17 bases lying between them. In germline, CDR1 is MGHDK, CDR2 SYGVNS. The length of the CDR3 is 15 residues. The CDR3: CASSDLSPRTNGYTF. CDR3 coding DNA: TGTGCCAGCAGTGATTTATCCCCGAGGACAAATGGCTACACCTTC.

The sample holds one count of this clone. The rearrangement uses TRBV6-5 and TRBJ1-3, with 9 positions matching TRBD1. Losses at the gene ends were 3 bases for V and 0 bases for J; bases not matched to a gene: 3. The germline V gene has CDR1 MNHEY and CDR2 SVGAGI. This CDR3 is 16 amino acids long. The CDR3 is CASSYGTGISGNTIYF. CDR3 DNA: TGTGCCAGCAGTTATGGGACAGGGATCTCTGGAAACACCATATATTTT.

The J gene is TRBJ2-1, the V gene TRBV24-1, with D tentatively TRBD1 (6 bases). The CDR3 is 13 amino acids. Per germline, CDR1 KGHDR and CDR2 SFDVKD. V lost 6 bases, J lost 4 bases, and 9 bases lay in between. The CDR3 sequence: CATSQGSYNEQFF. The CDR3 DNA reads as TGTGCCACCAGTCAGGGGTCTTACAATGAGCAGTTCTTC.

The rearrangement uses TRBV27 and TRBJ2-1; weak D call: TRBD2 (6 bases). Trimming left V 5 bases short and J 4 bases short, with 15 bases between. CDR3 length: 15 amino acids. Germline V gene lookup returns CDR1 MNHEY and CDR2 SMNVEV (reference sequence). The CDR3 reads CASSPRRAVYNEQFF. For the CDR3, the DNA is TGTGCCAGCAGTCCTCGGAGGGCAGTTTACAATGAGCAGTTCTTC.

The chain recombines TRBV19 with TRBJ2-5; 8 positions match TRBD2. V gave up 4 bases and J gave up 5 bases; unmatched junction bases: 9. The CDR3 extends over 15 amino acids. From germline, CDR1 is LNHDA and CDR2 SQIVND (reference sequence). CDR3 in DNA: TGTGCCAGTAGTAGGAGCGGGGGCGCGGTTGAGACCCAGTACTTC. This translates into CASSRSGGAVETQYF.

The chain is built from TRBV9 and TRBJ2-2; D might be TRBD1 (5 bases). The CDR3 length is 14 residues. Looked up from germline, CDR1 is SGDLS and CDR2 is YYNGEE. Deletions cut 4 bases from V and 1 base from J, with 8 bases between. The CDR3 reads CASSPTGNTGELFF. CDR3 sequence (DNA): TGTGCCAGCAGCCCCACAGGGAACACCGGGGAGCTGTTTTTT.

The gene calls are TRBV18 and TRBJ1-2; possible D gene TRBD1, 6 bases. This CDR3 region has 15 residues. Germline CDR1 is KGHSH and CDR2 is LQKENI. Trimming stripped 2 bases from V and 3 bases from J, with 13 bases between. Here the CDR3 reads CASSPTNRVDYGYTF. In DNA, the CDR3 is TGTGCCAGCTCACCAACGAACAGGGTTGACTATGGCTACACCTTC.

CDR3 in DNA: TGCAGCGTTGTTCCCGGGACAGGGGGCTATGGCTACACCTTC. Translating it yields CSVVPGTGGYGYTF. The V gene is TRBV29-1, the J gene TRBJ1-2; the match to TRBD1 covers 11 bases. Trimming took 4 bases from V and 4 from J; bases not matched to a gene: 5. CDR3 length: 14 residues. Germline V gene data show CDR1 as SQVTM and CDR2 as ANQGSEA.

The sample holds a few counts of this clone. The chain links TRBV29-1 to TRBJ1-2; D is ambiguous. This CDR3 is 13 amino acids long. Between the trimmed V and J ends, which lost 4 bases and 0 bases, there was a span of 9 bases. Germline values: CDR1 SQVTM, CDR2 ANQGSEA. CDR3 region: CSVVEFSNYGYTF. The DNA of the CDR3 is TGCAGCGTTGTGGAGTTCTCTAACTATGGCTACACCTTC. Combining the CDR3 with reference TRBV29-1 and TRBJ1-2 gives the whole variable domain SAVISQKPSRDICQRGTSLTIQCQVDSQVTMMFWYRQQPGQSLTLIATANQGSEATYESGFVIDKFPISRPNLTFSTLTVSNMSPEDSSIYLCSVVEFSNYGYTFGSGTRLTVV.

The CDR3 coding sequence is TGTGCCAGCAGTACCCTAGCGGGAGGTAGCACAGATACGCAGTATTTT. Protein product: CASSTLAGGSTDTQYF. The rearrangement joins TRBV6-2 or TRBV6-3 to TRBJ2-3; 11 nucleotides align to TRBD2. CDR3 length: 16 amino acids. V was pared by 5 bases and J by 0 bases, with 4 bases of the junction left unmatched. CDR1 MNHEY and CDR2 SVGEGT come from the germline V gene.

The chain employs TRBV5-4 and TRBJ2-3; 7 bases are a match to TRBD2. Germline V lookup: CDR1 SGHNT, CDR2 YYREEE (reference sequence). V lost 0 bases and J lost 1; bases outside the gene matches: 5. The CDR3 has 16 amino acids. This CDR3 reads CASSLGGLAGTDTQYF. In DNA, the CDR3 is TGTGCCAGCAGCTTGGGCGGTCTAGCGGGCACAGATACGCAGTATTTT.

The chain recombines TRBV4-2 with TRBJ2-1, with 8 bases that match TRBD2. The CDR3 is 16 residues long. Germline trimming cut 0 bases from V and 7 bases from J; bases unmatched to any gene: 8. In germline, CDR1 is LGHNA, CDR2 YNFKEQ. The CDR3 DNA is TGTGCCAGCAGCCAAGACGGGGGGGTTCTACGAAATGAGCAGTTCTTC. Protein sequence: CASSQDGGVLRNEQFF.

CDR3 in DNA: TGTGCCAGCAGTGGACAAATAAAGCCCCAGCATTTT. Translation: CASSGQIKPQHF. V usage is TRBV28 and J usage is TRBJ1-5; TRBD1 might be the D (5 bases). The V gene's germline CDR1 is MDHEN and CDR2 SYDVKM. The ends were cut back, 5 bases at V and 8 bases at J, with 10 bases in the middle. The CDR3 extends over 12 amino acids.

This sequence joins TRBV5-1 and TRBJ2-7, with D perhaps TRBD1 (6 bases). V was trimmed by 4 bases and J by 6 bases, leaving 17 bases between them. This CDR3 comprises 14 residues. Germline V gene lookup returns CDR1 SGHRS and CDR2 YFSETQ. This chain's CDR3 is CASSRNREPGEQYF. For the CDR3, the DNA is TGCGCCAGCAGCCGAAACAGGGAGCCGGGCGAGCAGTACTTC.

This chain joins TRBV7-6 and TRBJ2-7; 9 bases match TRBD1. Unmatched junction bases numbered 8, after V lost 8 bases and J lost 6 bases. Germline lookup yields CDR1 SGHVS and CDR2 FNYEAQ. The CDR3 consists of 13 residues. For the CDR3, the DNA is TGTGCCAGCGGGGGGACAGGGCCAAGCGAGCAGTACTTC. It is translated as CASGGTGPSEQYF.

This clone has more than one count but fewer than ten. The chain employs TRBV28 and TRBJ1-5; 7 nucleotides agree with TRBD1. The CDR3 totals 15 residues. Germline V lookup: CDR1 MDHEN, CDR2 SYDVKM. The junction had 5 bases not matched to a gene; V was cut back by 3 bases and J by 3 bases. CDR3 nucleotides: TGTGCCAGCAGTTTGACAGGGATGCCCAATCAGCCCCAGCATTTT. Amino acid sequence: CASSLTGMPNQPQHF.

This chain uses TRBV12-5 with TRBJ1-3; TRBD1 might be the D (6 bases). Germline V gene lookup returns CDR1 LGHNT and CDR2 FRNRAP. The V end was cut by 5 bases, the J end by 4 bases, with 15 bases between. The CDR3 spans 15 residues. Here the CDR3 reads CASGALQGFGNTIYF. The CDR3 nucleotides are TGTGCTAGTGGTGCCCTCCAGGGGTTCGGAAACACCATATATTTT.

J is TRBJ1-2 and V is TRBV4-2, with TRBD1 identical over 7 bases. This CDR3 contains 13 residues. In germline, CDR1 is LGHNA, CDR2 YNFKEQ. The V and J ends lost 2 bases and 6 bases, in that order; junction bases with no gene match: 3. The CDR3 loop is CASSQTGQDGYTF. CDR3 sequence (DNA): TGTGCCAGCAGCCAAACCGGACAGGATGGCTACACCTTC.

A single count supports this clone. The V gene is TRBV6-5, the J gene TRBJ2-1; D is undetermined. The germline gives CDR1 MNHEY, CDR2 SVGAGI. Deletions cut 5 bases from V and 4 bases from J, with 9 bases between. The CDR3 extends over 13 amino acids. CDR3 DNA sequence: TGTGCCAGCAGTCTTGGGCCTTACAATGAGCAGTTCTTC. Its protein is CASSLGPYNEQFF.

The chain combines TRBV4-1 with TRBJ2-1; TRBD2 matches 7 bases. The CDR3 is 15 amino acids. CDR1 MGHRA and CDR2 YSYEKL come from the germline V gene. The trim removed 4 bases at V and 0 bases at J, leaving 3 bases unmatched. This CDR3 is CASSRGGSSYNEQFF. DNA of the CDR3: TGCGCCAGCAGCCGGGGAGGGAGCTCCTACAATGAGCAGTTCTTC.

The chain is built from TRBV29-1 and TRBJ2-3, with a tentative D call TRBD2 (5 bases). There are 13 residues in the CDR3. Germline CDR1 SQVTM, CDR2 ANQGSEA. This CDR3 reads CSASEGGTDTQYF. The CDR3 DNA reads TGCAGTGCCTCCGAGGGCGGCACAGATACGCAGTATTTT.

The V gene is TRBV6-5, the J gene TRBJ2-6, with unresolved D. Trimming took off 2 bases at V and 0 bases at J, with 5 bases between the two ends. The CDR3 totals 15 residues. Germline V gives CDR1 MNHEY, CDR2 SVGAGI. CDR3 coding DNA: TGTGCCAGCAGTTACCTTAACTCTGGGGCCAACGTCCTGACTTTC. It specifies CASSYLNSGANVLTF.

The chain combines TRBV5-4 with TRBJ2-7, with 7 bases matching TRBD1. This CDR3 is built from 15 residues. V lost 0 bases and J lost 3; bases outside the gene matches: 6. The germline V gene has CDR1 SGHNT and CDR2 YYREEE (reference sequence). The CDR3 region is CASSLEQGQVYEQYF. CDR3 nucleotides: TGTGCCAGCAGCTTGGAACAGGGGCAAGTCTACGAGCAGTACTTC.